Described below is a single T cell receptor (beta chain) sequence and its context. Its antigen target is currently unknown. The input lacks base qualities; no much larger clone sits a single base away. The source of the sample is a study of T-cell memory formation after mild COVID-19 (dated by TCRdb to about 2021). In the study overall: TCR sequence clusters from the two donors were largely donor specific. In a couple of donors, T-cell clones that expanded and contracted after mild COVID-19 were followed by sequencing TCRalpha and TCRbeta repertoires longitudinally. Two young, previously healthy adult volunteers made up the cohort, one male and one female. The paper as a whole reports these results and caveats: Clones contracting from day 15 to 85 had balanced CD4/CD8 phenotypes, while a second wave expanding from day 15 to 37 was biased towards CD4+. The study included only a couple of mild cases, and larger cohorts that include severe cases with pre-infection samples were judged to be necessary. Whether the second-wave clones peaking on day 37 were SARS-CoV-2 specific was not confirmed. Contracting CD4+ clones were located mainly in the CM and EM memory subsets, whereas CD8+ clones were found to be enriched in EMRA. Some responding clones were detected in pre-infection memory, which suggested that pre-existing cross-reactive memory T cells had joined the SARS-CoV-2 response.

Ficoll-Paque density gradient centrifugation was used to isolate PBMCs. CDR1 SGHKS and CDR2 YYEKEE were looked up in the germline V gene (reference sequence). From the cysteine through the phenylalanine, the CDR3 covers 15 amino acids. The kept DNA is CDR3 alone, 45 bases in frame from the first base. The V end loses 3 bases and the J end loses 0 bases, and a stretch of 13 bases separates them. Sequencing relied on an Illumina NovaSeq 6000. TCRalpha and TCRbeta cDNA libraries were built by 5'RACE with constant-segment primers, adding sample barcodes and unique molecular identifiers. Trizol reagent was used to extract RNA from every sample. The libraries were amplified in two PCR steps, and the second step added a second sample barcode and Illumina TruSeq adapters. Sequencing of the libraries was done on an Illumina NovaSeq, producing 2 x 150 bp paired-end reads. The authors' pipeline ran thus. Demultiplexing of reads and collapsing into UMI-guided consensus sequences were performed with migec v1.2.7. Using mixcr v2.1.11, the UMI consensuses were aligned to TRA and TRB V and J templates and assembled into clonotypes. Clonotypes were classified as expanded or contracted when called significant by both edgeR and NoisET, with noise models trained on biological replicates. For edgeR calls, the thresholds were a false discovery rate-adjusted p below 0.01 and a log2 fold-change of 1. As an exploratory analysis of dynamics, max-normalized trajectories of the 1000 most abundant clonotypes were examined by PCA with hierarchical clustering. The CD4 or CD8 phenotype of responding clones was assigned using the separately sequenced CD4+ and CD8+ repertoires. TCRdb handled the public reads itself, with Q25 trimming in fastp and clone calling in MiXCR, and kept productive beta chains. All rows with the same CDR3 protein become a single entry with the most common DNA and genes. For this entry, the V and J calls and clone size follow TCRdb and not the study's own pipeline. The sample table records fewer than 250,000 distinct CDR3 sequences; 25% to 35% of these occur just once. The ten largest clones add up to approximately 10% of the sample.

The sequence links TRBV5-5 to TRBJ2-7, with the D call tentatively TRBD1 or TRBD2, each fitting 5 bases. This receptor was taken from an adult woman who had mild COVID-19 (a few samples of this study predate the infection). The sample titles of this study are shuffled in the database, so cell type and time point are left out; the donor was told from shared clones. The material sequenced was PBMCs or a T cell subset sorted from them (not recorded which). The CDR3 amino acid sequence is: CASSSGPEDSYEQYF. In nucleotide form, the sequence is TGTGCCAGCAGCTCGGGACCGGAGGACTCCTACGAGCAGTACTTC.